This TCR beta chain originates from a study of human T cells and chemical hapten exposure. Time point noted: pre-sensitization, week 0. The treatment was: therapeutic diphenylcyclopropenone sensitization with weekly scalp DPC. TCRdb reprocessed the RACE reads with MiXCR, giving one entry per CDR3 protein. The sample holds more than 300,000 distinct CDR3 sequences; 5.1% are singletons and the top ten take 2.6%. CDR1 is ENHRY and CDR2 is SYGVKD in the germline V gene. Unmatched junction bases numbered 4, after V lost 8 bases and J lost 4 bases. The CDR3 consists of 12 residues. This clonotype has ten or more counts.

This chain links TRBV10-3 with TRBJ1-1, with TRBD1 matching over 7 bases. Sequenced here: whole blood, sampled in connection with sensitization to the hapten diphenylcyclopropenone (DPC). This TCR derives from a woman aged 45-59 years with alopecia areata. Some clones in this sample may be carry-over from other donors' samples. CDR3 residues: CAIQRQGTEAFF. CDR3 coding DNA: TGTGCCATCCAGAGACAGGGCACTGAAGCTTTCTTT.